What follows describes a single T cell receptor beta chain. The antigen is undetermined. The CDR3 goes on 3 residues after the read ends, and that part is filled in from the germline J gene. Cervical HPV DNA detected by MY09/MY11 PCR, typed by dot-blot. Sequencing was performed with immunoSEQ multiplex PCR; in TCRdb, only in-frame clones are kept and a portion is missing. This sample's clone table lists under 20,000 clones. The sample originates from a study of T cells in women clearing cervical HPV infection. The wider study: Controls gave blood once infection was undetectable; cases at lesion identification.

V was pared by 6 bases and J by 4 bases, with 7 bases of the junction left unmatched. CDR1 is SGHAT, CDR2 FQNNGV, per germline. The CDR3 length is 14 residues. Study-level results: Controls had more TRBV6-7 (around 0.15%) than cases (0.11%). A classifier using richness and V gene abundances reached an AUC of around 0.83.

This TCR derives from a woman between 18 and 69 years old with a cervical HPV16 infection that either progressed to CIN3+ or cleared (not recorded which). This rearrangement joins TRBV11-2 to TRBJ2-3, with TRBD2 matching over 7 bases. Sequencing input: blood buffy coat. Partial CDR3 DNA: TGTGCCAGCAGACCTATTCGGGGGGCAGATACG. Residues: CASRPIRGADT. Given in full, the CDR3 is CASRPIRGADTQYF.